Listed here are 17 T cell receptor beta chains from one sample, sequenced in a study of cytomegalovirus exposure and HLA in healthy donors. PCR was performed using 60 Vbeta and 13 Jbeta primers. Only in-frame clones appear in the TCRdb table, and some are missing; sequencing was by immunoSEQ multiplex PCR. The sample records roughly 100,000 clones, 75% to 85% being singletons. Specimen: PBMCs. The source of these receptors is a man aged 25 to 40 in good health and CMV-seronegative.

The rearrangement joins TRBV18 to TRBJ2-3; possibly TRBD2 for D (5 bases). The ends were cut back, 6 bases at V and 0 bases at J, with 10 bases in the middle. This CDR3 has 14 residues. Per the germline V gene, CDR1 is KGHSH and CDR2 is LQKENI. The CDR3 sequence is CASSDSTSTDTQYF. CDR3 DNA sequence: TGTGCCAGCTCGGACTCTACTAGCACAGATACGCAGTATTTT.

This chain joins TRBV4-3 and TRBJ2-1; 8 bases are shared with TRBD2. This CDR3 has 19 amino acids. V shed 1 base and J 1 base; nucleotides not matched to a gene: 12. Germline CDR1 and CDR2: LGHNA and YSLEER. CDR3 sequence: CASSQGPSGGSQSYNEQFF. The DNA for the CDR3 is TGCGCCAGCAGCCAAGGCCCCTCGGGAGGGTCTCAGTCCTACAATGAGCAGTTCTTC.

The CDR3 sequence is CSGCKDRAAYNEQFF. In DNA, the CDR3 is TGCAGCGGTTGTAAGGACAGGGCGGCCTACAATGAGCAGTTCTTC. This rearrangement joins TRBV29-1 to TRBJ2-1; TRBD1 aligns across 8 bases. CDR1 and CDR2 (germline): SQVTM, ANQGSEA. J gave up 2 bases and V 7 bases, and 10 bases lay outside the gene matches. The CDR3 sequence is 15 residues long.

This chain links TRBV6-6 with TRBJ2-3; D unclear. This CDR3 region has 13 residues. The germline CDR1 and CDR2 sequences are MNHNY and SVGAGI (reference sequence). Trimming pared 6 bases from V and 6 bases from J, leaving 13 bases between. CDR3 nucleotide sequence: TGTGCCAGCAGATCCCATATAGTGGATACGCAGTATTTT. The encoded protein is CASRSHIVDTQYF.

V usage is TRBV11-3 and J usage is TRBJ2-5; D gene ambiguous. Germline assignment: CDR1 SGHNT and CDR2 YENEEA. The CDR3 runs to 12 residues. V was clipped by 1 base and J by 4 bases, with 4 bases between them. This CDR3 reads CASSLGAETQYF. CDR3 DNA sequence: TGTGCCAGCAGCTTAGGGGCAGAGACCCAGTACTTC.

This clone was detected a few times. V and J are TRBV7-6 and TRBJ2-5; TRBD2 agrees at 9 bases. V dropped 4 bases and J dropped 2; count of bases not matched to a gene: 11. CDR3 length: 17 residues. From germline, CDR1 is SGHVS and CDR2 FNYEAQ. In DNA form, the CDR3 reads TGTGCCAGCAGCTCCTTATACGGGACTAGCAGTCAAGAGACCCAGTACTTC. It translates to CASSSLYGTSSQETQYF.

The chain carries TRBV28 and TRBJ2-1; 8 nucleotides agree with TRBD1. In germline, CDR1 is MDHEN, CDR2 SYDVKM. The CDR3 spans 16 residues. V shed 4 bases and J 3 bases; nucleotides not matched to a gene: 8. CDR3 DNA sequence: TGTGCCAGCAGTTCCCCCCAAGGACAGGGCTACAATGAGCAGTTCTTC. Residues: CASSSPQGQGYNEQFF.

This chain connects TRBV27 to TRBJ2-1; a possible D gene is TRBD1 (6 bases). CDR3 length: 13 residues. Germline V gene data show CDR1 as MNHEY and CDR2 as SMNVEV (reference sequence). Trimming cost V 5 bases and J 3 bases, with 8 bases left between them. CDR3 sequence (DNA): TGTGCCAGCAGTGGGGGCTACTACAATGAGCAGTTCTTC. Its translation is CASSGGYYNEQFF.

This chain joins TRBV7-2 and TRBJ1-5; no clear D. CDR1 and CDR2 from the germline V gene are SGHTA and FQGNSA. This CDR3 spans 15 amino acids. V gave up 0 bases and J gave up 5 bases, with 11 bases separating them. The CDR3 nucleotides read TGTGCCAGCAGCTTAGCAGGTCCCGGGGATCAGCCCCAGCATTTT. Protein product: CASSLAGPGDQPQHF.

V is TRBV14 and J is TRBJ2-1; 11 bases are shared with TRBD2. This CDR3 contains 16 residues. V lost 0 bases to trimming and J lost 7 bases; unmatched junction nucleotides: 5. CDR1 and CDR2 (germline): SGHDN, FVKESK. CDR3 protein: CASSQDSLAGENEQFF. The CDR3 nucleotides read TGTGCCAGCAGCCAAGATTCACTAGCGGGAGAGAATGAGCAGTTCTTC.

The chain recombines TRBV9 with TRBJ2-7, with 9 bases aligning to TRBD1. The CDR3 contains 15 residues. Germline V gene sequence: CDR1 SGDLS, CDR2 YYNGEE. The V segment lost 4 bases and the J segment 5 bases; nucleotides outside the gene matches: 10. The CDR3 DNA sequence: TGTGCCAGCAGCCCCCAGGGGACAGGGATCGACGAGCAGTACTTC. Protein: CASSPQGTGIDEQYF. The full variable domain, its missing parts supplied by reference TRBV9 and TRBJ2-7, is DSGVTQTPKHLITATGQRVTLRCSPRSGDLSVYWYQQSLDQGLQFLIQYYNGEERAKGNILERFSAQQFPDLHSELNLSSLELGDSALYFCASSPQGTGIDEQYFGPGTRLTVT.

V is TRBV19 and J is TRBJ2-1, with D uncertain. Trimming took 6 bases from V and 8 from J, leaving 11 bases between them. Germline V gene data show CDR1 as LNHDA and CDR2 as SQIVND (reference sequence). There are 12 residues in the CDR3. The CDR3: CASRSPPDEQFF. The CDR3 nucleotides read TGTGCCAGTAGGTCCCCCCCGGATGAGCAGTTCTTC.

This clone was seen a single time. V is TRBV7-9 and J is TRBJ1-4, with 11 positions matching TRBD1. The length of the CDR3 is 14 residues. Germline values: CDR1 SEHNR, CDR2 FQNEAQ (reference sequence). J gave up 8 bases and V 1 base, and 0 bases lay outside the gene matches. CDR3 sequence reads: CASSLGTGGEKLFF. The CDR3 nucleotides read TGTGCCAGCAGCTTAGGGACAGGGGGCGAAAAACTGTTTTTT.

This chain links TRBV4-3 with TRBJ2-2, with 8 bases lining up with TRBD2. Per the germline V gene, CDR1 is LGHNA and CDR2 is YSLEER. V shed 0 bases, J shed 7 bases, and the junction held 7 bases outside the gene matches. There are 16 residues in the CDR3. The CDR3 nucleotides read TGCGCCAGCAGCCAAGAACACGAGGGACTAGGCGGGGAGCTGTTTTTT. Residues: CASSQEHEGLGGELFF.

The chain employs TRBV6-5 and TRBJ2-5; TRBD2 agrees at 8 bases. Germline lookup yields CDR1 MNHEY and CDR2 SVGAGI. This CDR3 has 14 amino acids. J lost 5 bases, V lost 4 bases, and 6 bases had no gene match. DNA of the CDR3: TGTGCCAGCAGTTCCGGGACTAGTTGGGAGACCCAGTACTTC. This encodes CASSSGTSWETQYF.

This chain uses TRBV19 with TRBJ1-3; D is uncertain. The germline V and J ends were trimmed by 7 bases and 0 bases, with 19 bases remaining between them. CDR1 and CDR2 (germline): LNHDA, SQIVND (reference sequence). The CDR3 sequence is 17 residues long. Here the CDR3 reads CASTSPVASVSGNTIYF. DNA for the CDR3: TGTGCCAGTACCTCCCCCGTCGCCTCGGTCTCTGGAAACACCATATATTTT.

DNA of the CDR3: TGTGCCAGCAGTTACACCGGGACAGGCATCGACGAGCAGTACTTC. Translation: CASSYTGTGIDEQYF. This rearrangement joins TRBV6-5 to TRBJ2-7; TRBD1 agrees at 8 bases. Trimming cost V 2 bases and J 5 bases; bases outside gene matches: 8. Germline V gene lookup returns CDR1 MNHEY and CDR2 SVGAGI. This CDR3 is 15 amino acids long.